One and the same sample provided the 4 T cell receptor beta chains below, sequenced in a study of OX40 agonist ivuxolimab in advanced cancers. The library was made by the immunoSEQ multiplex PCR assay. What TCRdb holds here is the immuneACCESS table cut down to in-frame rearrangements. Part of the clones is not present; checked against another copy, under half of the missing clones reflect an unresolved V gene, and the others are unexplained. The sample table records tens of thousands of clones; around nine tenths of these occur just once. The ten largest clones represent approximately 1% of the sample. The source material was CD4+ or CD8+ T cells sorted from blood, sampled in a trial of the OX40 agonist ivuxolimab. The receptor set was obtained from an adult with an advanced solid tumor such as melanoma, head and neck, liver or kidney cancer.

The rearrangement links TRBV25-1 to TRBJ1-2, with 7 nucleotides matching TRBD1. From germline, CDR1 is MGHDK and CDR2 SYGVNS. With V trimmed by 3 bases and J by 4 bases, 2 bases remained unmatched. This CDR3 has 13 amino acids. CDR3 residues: CASSEAGGYGYTF. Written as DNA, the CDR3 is TGTGCCAGCAGTGAGGCAGGGGGCTATGGCTACACCTTC.

CDR3: CASRGPTTDTQYF. In nucleotides, the CDR3 is TGTGCCAGTCGGGGTCCTACCACAGATACGCAGTATTTT. The J gene is TRBJ2-3, the V gene TRBV6-5; D is possibly TRBD2 (5 bases). V lost 9 bases and J lost 2, with 12 bases in between. There are 13 residues in the CDR3. In germline, CDR1 is MNHEY, CDR2 SVGAGI.

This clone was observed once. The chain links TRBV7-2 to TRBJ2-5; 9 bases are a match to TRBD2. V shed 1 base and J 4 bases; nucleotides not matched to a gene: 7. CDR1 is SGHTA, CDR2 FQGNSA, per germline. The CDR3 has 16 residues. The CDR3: CASSLGLAGGLETQYF. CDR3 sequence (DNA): TGTGCCAGCAGCTTAGGCTTGGCGGGAGGGCTAGAGACCCAGTACTTC.

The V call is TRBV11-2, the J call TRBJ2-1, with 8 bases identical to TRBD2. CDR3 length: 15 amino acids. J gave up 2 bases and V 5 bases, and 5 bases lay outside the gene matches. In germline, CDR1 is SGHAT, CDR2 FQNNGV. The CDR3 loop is CASSRSGIPYNEQFF. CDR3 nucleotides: TGTGCCAGCAGCCGTAGCGGGATTCCCTACAATGAGCAGTTCTTC.